These 13 T cell receptor beta chains were sequenced from one sample in a study of T cells in Graves' hyperthyroidism and ophthalmopathy. Researchers amplified the TCR beta CDR3 regions from RNA transcripts. Carried out on the TCR CDR3, a first-round RT-PCR used the HTBI primer set. TCRdb independently ran MiXCR on the multiplex PCR reads; one entry per CDR3 protein. The sample yields 450,000 to 700,000 distinct CDR3 sequences, about 45% seen once. Sample: peripheral blood or thyroid tissue (not recorded which). These receptors came from an adult woman with Graves' disease, either hyperthyroidism or ophthalmopathy (not recorded which).

In this sample, this clonotype turned up many times. V is TRBV11-2 and J is TRBJ2-5, with 7 bases lining up with TRBD1. The CDR3 spans 15 residues. CDR1 and CDR2 from the germline V gene are SGHAT and FQNNGV. V dropped 2 bases and J dropped 5; count of bases not matched to a gene: 8. The CDR3 is CASSLRRQGWETQYF. CDR3 in DNA: TGTGCCAGCAGCTTAAGGCGACAGGGATGGGAGACCCAGTACTTC.

This clonotype was detected many times. The gene calls are TRBV7-8 and TRBJ2-7, with 8 positions matching TRBD1. This CDR3 region has 16 residues. Trimming removed 6 bases from V and 2 bases from J; junction bases left unmatched: 12. Looked up from germline, CDR1 is SGHVS and CDR2 is FQNEAQ. As DNA, the CDR3 is TGTGCCAGCAGTCCCCGACCGGGACAGGTCACCTACGAGCAGTACTTC. Its protein is CASSPRPGQVTYEQYF.

This clonotype was picked up a small number of times. The rearrangement joins TRBV20-1 to TRBJ1-1; D is ambiguous. The germline CDR1 and CDR2 sequences are DFQATT and SNEGSKA (reference sequence). Between the trimmed V and J ends, which lost 3 bases and 0 bases, there was a span of 8 bases. CDR3 size: 13 residues. CDR3 in amino acids: CSASGGVNTEAFF. CDR3 DNA sequence: TGCAGTGCTAGTGGAGGAGTGAACACTGAAGCTTTCTTT.

V usage is TRBV9 and J usage is TRBJ1-1; weak D call: TRBD1 (5 bases). The CDR3 totals 11 residues. Trimming pared 5 bases from V and 12 bases from J, leaving 14 bases between. Germline CDR1 reads SGDLS; CDR2 reads YYNGEE. The CDR3 is CASSDGGETFF. The DNA for the CDR3 is TGTGCCAGCAGTGATGGGGGGGAGACTTTCTTT.

This clonotype was seen at least ten times. The chain employs TRBV5-1 and TRBJ2-7; TRBD1 is a possible D gene (6 bases). The CDR3 is 16 residues long. V shed 0 bases and J shed 4 bases, with 17 bases lying between them. Germline CDR1 SGHRS, CDR2 YFSETQ. The DNA for the CDR3 is TGCGCCAGCAGCTTGGCGGGGCAGGGGAACGGGTACGAGCAGTACTTC. It translates to CASSLAGQGNGYEQYF.

The table lists this clonotype with many counts. This chain joins TRBV20-1 and TRBJ1-6; possibly TRBD1 for D (5 bases). Germline CDR1 and CDR2: DFQATT and SNEGSKA (reference sequence). The CDR3 length is 13 residues. Trimming stripped 2 bases from V and 11 bases from J, with 13 bases between. CDR3 residues: CSARPGTEAPLHF. DNA of the CDR3: TGCAGTGCTAGACCAGGGACCGAGGCACCCCTCCACTTT.

The V and J genes are TRBV12-3 or TRBV12-4 and TRBJ1-2, with D possibly matching TRBD1 (5 bases). CDR3 length equals 12 residues. Trimming shortened V by 7 bases and J by 4 bases, and 10 bases separated the two germline ends. This CDR3 reads CASTQGVYGYTF. CDR3 nucleotide sequence: TGTGCCAGCACTCAAGGGGTCTATGGCTACACCTTC.

The chain employs TRBV7-9 and TRBJ2-2; D gene uncertain. The CDR3 consists of 15 residues. CDR1 and CDR2 (germline): SEHNR, FQNEAQ (reference sequence). V lost 2 bases, J lost 2 bases, and 9 bases lay in between. The CDR3 coding sequence is TGTGCCAGCAGCTTACACTCAGCTAACACCGGGGAGCTGTTTTTT. This codes for CASSLHSANTGELFF. The complete variable domain, with remaining parts taken from reference TRBV7-9 and TRBJ2-2, reads DTGVSQNPRHKITKRGQNVTFRCDPISEHNRLYWYRQTLGQGPEFLTYFQNEAQLEKSRLLSDRFSAERPKGSFSTLEIQRTEQGDSAMYLCASSLHSANTGELFFGEGSRLTVL.

This clonotype came up many times. The chain joins TRBV2 to TRBJ2-5; D uncertain. The CDR3 loop spans 12 amino acids. V lost 6 bases and J lost 0, with 5 bases in between. Germline assignment: CDR1 SNHLY and CDR2 FYNNEI. The CDR3 here is CASSYNQETQYF. CDR3 bases: TGTGCCAGCAGCTATAACCAAGAGACCCAGTACTTC.

This clonotype was observed once. The gene calls are TRBV20-1 and TRBJ2-3, with D perhaps TRBD1 or TRBD2 (6 bases each). The V end lost 3 bases, the J end lost 8 bases, and 12 bases lay between the germline ends. CDR3 length: 12 residues. Germline V gene sequence: CDR1 DFQATT, CDR2 SNEGSKA (reference sequence). The CDR3 protein is CSASRGQSTQYF. Written as DNA, the CDR3 is TGCAGTGCTAGCCGGGGGCAGAGTACGCAGTATTTT.

This clonotype was seen many times. This rearrangement joins TRBV29-1 to TRBJ1-2; D possibly corresponds to TRBD1 (6 bases). The germline V and J ends were trimmed by 6 bases and 6 bases, with 14 bases remaining between them. The CDR3 contains 12 residues. The germline V gene encodes CDR1 SQVTM and CDR2 ANQGSEA. For the CDR3, the DNA is TGCAGCGTACGCAGGGGAGAGGATGGCTACACCTTC. Protein: CSVRRGEDGYTF. Variable domain in full (rest from reference TRBV29-1 and TRBJ1-2): SAVISQKPSRDICQRGTSLTIQCQVDSQVTMMFWYRQQPGQSLTLIATANQGSEATYESGFVIDKFPISRPNLTFSTLTVSNMSPEDSSIYLCSVRRGEDGYTFGSGTRLTVV.

This chain joins TRBV6-1 and TRBJ2-5; D remains ambiguous. The V end lost 5 bases, the J end lost 9 bases, and 10 bases lay between the germline ends. This CDR3 is built from 11 residues. Germline values: CDR1 MNHNS, CDR2 SASEGT. In nucleotides, the CDR3 is TGTGCCAGCAGTCTGGACCGGGCCCAGTACTTC. This encodes CASSLDRAQYF.

The chain couples TRBV5-1 to TRBJ2-4; TRBD1 might be the D (6 bases). Per germline, CDR1 SGHRS and CDR2 YFSETQ. This CDR3 spans 12 amino acids. Deletions cut 4 bases from V and 13 bases from J, with 15 bases between. CDR3 residues: CASSVQGTSQYF. CDR3 bases: TGCGCCAGCAGCGTCCAGGGGACATCGCAGTACTTC. The variable domain in full, with the rest retrieved from reference TRBV5-1 and TRBJ2-4, is KAGVTQTPRYLIKTRGQQVTLSCSPISGHRSVSWYQQTPGQGLQFLFEYFSETQRNKGNFPGRFSGRQFSNSRSEMNVSTLELGDSALYLCASSVQGTSQYFGAGTRLSVL.